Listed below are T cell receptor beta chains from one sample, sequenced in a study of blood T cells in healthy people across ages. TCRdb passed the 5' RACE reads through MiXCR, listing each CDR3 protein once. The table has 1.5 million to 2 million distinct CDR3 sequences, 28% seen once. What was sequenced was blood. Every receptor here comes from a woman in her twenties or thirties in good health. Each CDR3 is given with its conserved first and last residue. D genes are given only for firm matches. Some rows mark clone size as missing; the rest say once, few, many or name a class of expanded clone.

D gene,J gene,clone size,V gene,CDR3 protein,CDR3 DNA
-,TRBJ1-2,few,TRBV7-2,CASSLALPGAYYGYTF,TGTGCCAGCAGCTTAGCGCTCCCAGGGGCTTACTATGGCTACACCTTC
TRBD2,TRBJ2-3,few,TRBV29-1,CSVDARGASTQYF,TGCAGCGTTGATGCGCGGGGGGCAAGCACGCAGTATTTT
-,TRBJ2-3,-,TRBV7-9,CASSKEVDTQYF,TGTGCCAGCAGCAAAGAGGTGGATACGCAGTATTTT
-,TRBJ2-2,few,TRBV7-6,CASSLEQGLDTGELFF,TGTGCCAGCAGCTTAGAGCAGGGGCTGGACACCGGGGAGCTGTTTTTT
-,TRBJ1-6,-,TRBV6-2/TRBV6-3,CASGLEGENSPLHF,TGTGCCAGCGGCCTTGAGGGGGAGAATTCACCCCTCCACTTT
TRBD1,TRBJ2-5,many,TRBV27,CASSLYGTGSPEQYF,TGTGCCAGCAGTTTATACGGGACAGGGTCTCCGGAGCAGTACTTC
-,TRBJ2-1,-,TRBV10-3,CALLSGRGDNEQFF,TGTGCCCTCTTATCCGGGAGAGGGGACAATGAGCAGTTCTTC
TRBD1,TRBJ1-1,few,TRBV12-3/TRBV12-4,CASSHPGTGFPLNTEAFF,TGTGCCAGCAGCCACCCGGGGACAGGGTTCCCCCTGAACACTGAAGCTTTCTTT
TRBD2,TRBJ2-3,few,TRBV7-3,CASSLRLAGQDTQYF,TGTGCCAGCAGCTTGAGACTAGCGGGGCAGGATACGCAGTATTTT
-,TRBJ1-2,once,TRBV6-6,CASSSPTGAIYGYTF,TGTGCCAGCAGTTCCCCGACAGGAGCGATTTATGGCTACACCTTC
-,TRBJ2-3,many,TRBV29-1,CSVVVGALDTQYF,TGCAGCGTTGTAGTTGGGGCGTTAGATACGCAGTATTTT
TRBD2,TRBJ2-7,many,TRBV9,CASSEGLAGPYEQYF,TGTGCCAGCAGTGAGGGACTAGCGGGACCATACGAGCAGTACTTC
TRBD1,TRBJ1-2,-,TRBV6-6,CASSYSLDRGDGYTF,TGTGCCAGCAGTTACTCGCTCGACAGGGGAGATGGCTACACCTTC
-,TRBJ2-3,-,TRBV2,CASSAKGDTQYF,TGTGCCAGCAGTGCCAAGGGAGATACGCAGTATTTT
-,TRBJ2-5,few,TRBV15,CATSRSPRETQYF,TGTGCCACCAGCAGATCCCCCCGGGAGACCCAGTACTTC
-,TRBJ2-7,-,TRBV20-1,CSVQGEDEQYF,TGCAGTGTCCAGGGGGAGGACGAGCAGTACTTC
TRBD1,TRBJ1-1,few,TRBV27,CASSQLGQGTSEAFF,TGTGCCAGCAGCCAACTTGGACAGGGGACGTCTGAAGCTTTCTTT
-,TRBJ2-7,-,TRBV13,CASSLSSRGPETHNYYYEQYF,TGTGCCAGCAGCTTATCGTCGAGGGGTCCGGAGACCCATAATTATTATTACGAGCAGTACTTC
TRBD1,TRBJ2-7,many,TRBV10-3,CAISGGQGVTYEQYF,TGTGCCATCAGTGGGGGACAGGGGGTGACCTACGAGCAGTACTTC
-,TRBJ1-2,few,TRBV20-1,CSARAGATRANYGYTF,TGCAGTGCTCGGGCCGGGGCAACGCGCGCGAACTATGGCTACACCTTC
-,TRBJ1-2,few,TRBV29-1,CTVRDSGARYGYTF,TGCACCGTTCGCGATAGCGGGGCGAGATATGGCTACACCTTC
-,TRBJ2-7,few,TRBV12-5,CASGPLNSYEQYF,TGTGCTAGTGGTCCCCTTAATAGCTACGAGCAGTACTTC
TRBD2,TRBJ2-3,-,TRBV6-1,CASREGRIAGGRTDTQYF,TGTGCCAGCAGGGAGGGTAGGATAGCGGGAGGCCGCACAGATACGCAGTATTTT
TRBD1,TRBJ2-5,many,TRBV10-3,CAISEPGQKGETQYF,TGTGCCATCAGCGAACCGGGACAGAAGGGAGAGACCCAGTACTTC
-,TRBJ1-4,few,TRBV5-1,CASSLGTPSNEKLFF,TGCGCCAGCAGCTTGGGCACCCCATCTAATGAAAAACTGTTTTTT
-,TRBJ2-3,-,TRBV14,CASSQDVDTLTDTQYF,TGTGCCAGCAGCCAAGATGTAGATACTCTCACAGATACGCAGTATTTT
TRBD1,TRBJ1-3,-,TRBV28,CASSGQGQLLGNTIYF,TGTGCCAGCAGTGGCCAGGGACAGCTACTTGGAAACACCATATATTTT
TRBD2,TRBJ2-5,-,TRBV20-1,CSAREGLAREETQYF,TGCAGTGCTAGAGAGGGACTAGCGAGGGAAGAGACCCAGTACTTC
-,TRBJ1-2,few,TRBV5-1,CASSLGTGFIYGYTF,TGCGCCAGCAGCTTGGGAACAGGGTTTATCTATGGCTACACCTTC
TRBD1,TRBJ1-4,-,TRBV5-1,CASRQGALTNEKLFF,TGCGCCAGTCGACAGGGGGCGTTAACTAATGAAAAACTGTTTTTT
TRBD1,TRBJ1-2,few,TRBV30,CAWSVGTGNYGYTF,TGTGCCTGGAGTGTCGGGACAGGGAACTATGGCTACACCTTC